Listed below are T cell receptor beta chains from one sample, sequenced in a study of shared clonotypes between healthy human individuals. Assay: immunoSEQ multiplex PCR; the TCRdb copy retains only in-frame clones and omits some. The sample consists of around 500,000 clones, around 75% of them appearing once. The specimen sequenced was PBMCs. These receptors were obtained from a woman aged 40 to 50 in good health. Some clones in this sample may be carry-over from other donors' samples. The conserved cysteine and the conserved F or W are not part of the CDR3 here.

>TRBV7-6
ASSLTGQGAEQY
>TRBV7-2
ASTPPGHRNEQF
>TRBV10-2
AAASGSNNEQF
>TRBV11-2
ASSKTGLADYEQY
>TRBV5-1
ASSLGADNQPQH
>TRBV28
ASSLGFYEQF
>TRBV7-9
ASSLGQTNTEAF
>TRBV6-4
ASSEREQETQY
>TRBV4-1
ASRLGWSTDTQY
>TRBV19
ASSRQGVQPQH
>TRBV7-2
ASSLGGLAGAYEQY
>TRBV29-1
SVADRKNTEAF
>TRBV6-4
ASSEDPGVAGELF
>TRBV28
ASSSPGTGGSEQY
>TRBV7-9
ASRPDPRHPQF
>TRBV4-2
ASSLGTGADNEQF
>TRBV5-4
ASSLQAGGHFEQF
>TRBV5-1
ASSFGRGRELETQY
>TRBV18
ASSPPGRPNTEAF
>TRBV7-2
ASSPSRAYNEQF
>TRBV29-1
SVEGGDSSYEQY
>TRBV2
ARDRGNYGYT
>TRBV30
AWSVRGLENIQY
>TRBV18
ASSPLTGGRSGYT
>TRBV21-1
ASSKVADRGLDEQF
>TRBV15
ATSRGIGGYEQY
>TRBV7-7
ASSPSLGQGYIEQF
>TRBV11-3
ASSLGLQETQY
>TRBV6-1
ASSLGRTYEQY
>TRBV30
AWQGGNSNQPQH
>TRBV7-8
ASSLRLAVPYEQY
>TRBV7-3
ASSFSVRLQSRANVLT
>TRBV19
ASSIRRAGGRYNEQF
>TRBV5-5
ASTDPSTSSYEQY
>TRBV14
ASSQGAEQY
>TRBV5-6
ASSPPLLAGQIPYGYT
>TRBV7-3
ASSSHRDEQF
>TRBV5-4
ASSLPGSYNEQF
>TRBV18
ASSRDNSNQPQH
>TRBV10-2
ASSEGGAEAF
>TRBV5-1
ASTPGGANYGYT
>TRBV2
ASTWGTSGSNEQF
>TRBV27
ASTPFLDSLYGYT
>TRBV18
ASSPATGDTEAF
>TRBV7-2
ASSFAGGGTGELF
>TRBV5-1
ASSLAGGNYGYT
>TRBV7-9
ASSLGGTGRALDGYT
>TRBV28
ASSSLDYGYT
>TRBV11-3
ASSLGQGWMNTEAF
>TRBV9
ASSPRTGDYNEQF
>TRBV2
ASSASGNGYYEQY
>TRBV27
ASSLSGYTEAF
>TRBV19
ASRASGVSYEQY
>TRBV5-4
ASSSSASGRETQY
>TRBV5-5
ASGPVGLADYEQY